This entry features one TCR beta chain sequence. The entry originates in a study of blood T cell repertoires in COVID-19. Overall study context: Sources were T cells, B-cell-depleted T cells, or PBMCs; the material itself was cDNA or gDNA.

Some clones are missing from TCRdb's copy, which holds only in-frame ones; the method was immunoSEQ multiplex PCR. The table has around 57,000 clones, 65% to 80% seen once. The CDR3 covers 16 residues. The V gene end was trimmed by 1 base and the J gene end by 3 bases; junction bases not matched to a gene: 6. The germline CDR1 and CDR2 sequences are SGHNT and YYREEE (reference sequence). This chain links TRBV5-4 with TRBJ2-3; 9 nucleotides agree with TRBD1. Sequenced input: peripheral blood. The receptor was isolated from a woman between 65 and 79 years old with acute or convalescent COVID-19. The CDR3 is CASSLWGGQGTDTQYF. CDR3 in DNA: TGTGCCAGCAGCTTGTGGGGGGGACAGGGTACAGATACGCAGTATTTT.